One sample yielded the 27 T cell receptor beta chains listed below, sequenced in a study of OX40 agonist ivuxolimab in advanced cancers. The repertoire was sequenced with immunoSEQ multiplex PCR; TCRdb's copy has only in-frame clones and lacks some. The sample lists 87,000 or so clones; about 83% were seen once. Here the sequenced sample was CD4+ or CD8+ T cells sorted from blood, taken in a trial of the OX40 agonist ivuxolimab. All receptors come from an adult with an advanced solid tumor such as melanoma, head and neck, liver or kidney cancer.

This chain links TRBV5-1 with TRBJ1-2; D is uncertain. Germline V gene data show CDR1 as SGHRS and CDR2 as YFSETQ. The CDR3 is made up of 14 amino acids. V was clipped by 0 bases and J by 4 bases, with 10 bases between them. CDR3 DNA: TGCGCCAGCAGCTTGGCCGCAACTAGCTATGGCTACACCTTC. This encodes CASSLAATSYGYTF.

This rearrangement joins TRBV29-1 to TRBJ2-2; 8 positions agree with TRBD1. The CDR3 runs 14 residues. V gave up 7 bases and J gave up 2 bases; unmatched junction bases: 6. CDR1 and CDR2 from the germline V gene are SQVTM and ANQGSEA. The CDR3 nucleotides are TGCAGCGCCCTAGGACAGGGAAACACCGGGGAGCTGTTTTTT. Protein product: CSALGQGNTGELFF.

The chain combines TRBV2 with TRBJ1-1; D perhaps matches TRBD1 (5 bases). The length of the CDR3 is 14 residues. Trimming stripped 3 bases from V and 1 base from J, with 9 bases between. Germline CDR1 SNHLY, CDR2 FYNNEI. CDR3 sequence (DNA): TGTGCCAGCAGTGATTTTGGGGGGAACACTGAAGCTTTCTTT. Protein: CASSDFGGNTEAFF.

CDR3 nucleotide sequence: TGCGCCAGCAGTGGGGGACTAGGAGACACAGATACGCAGTATTTT. As protein: CASSGGLGDTDTQYF. V usage is TRBV10-2 and J usage is TRBJ2-3; 8 nucleotides line up with TRBD2. CDR1 is WSHSY, CDR2 SAAADI, per germline. The trim removed 4 bases at V and 2 bases at J, leaving 5 bases unmatched. The CDR3 is 15 residues long.

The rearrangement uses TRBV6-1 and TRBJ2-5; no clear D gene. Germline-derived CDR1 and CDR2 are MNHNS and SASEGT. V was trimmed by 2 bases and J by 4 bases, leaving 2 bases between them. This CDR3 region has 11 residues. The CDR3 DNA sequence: TGTGCCAGCAGTGAACGAGAGACCCAGTACTTC. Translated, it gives CASSERETQYF.

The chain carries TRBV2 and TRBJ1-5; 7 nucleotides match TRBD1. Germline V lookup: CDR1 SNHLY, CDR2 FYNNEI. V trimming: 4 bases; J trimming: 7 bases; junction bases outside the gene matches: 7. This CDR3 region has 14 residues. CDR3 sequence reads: CASSARQGSQPQHF. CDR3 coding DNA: TGTGCCAGCAGTGCCCGACAGGGATCCCAGCCCCAGCATTTT.

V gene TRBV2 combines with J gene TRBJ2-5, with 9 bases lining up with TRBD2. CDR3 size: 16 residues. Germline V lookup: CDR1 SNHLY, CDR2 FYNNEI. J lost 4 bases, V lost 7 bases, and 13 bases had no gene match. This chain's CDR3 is CASTLLAGPGGETQYF. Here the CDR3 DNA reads TGTGCCAGCACCTTACTAGCGGGCCCGGGAGGAGAGACCCAGTACTTC.

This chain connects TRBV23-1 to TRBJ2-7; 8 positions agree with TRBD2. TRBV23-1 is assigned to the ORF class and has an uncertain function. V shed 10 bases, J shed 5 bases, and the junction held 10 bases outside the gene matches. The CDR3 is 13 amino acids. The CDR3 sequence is CAILPGGDNEQYF. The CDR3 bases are TGCGCCATCCTCCCCGGGGGGGATAACGAGCAGTACTTC.

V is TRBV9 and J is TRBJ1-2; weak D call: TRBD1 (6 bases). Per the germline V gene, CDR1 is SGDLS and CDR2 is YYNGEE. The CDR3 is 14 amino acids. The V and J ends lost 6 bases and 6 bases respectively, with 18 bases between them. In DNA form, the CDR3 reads TGTGCCAGCACCGCTCAGGGGTACGGCGATGGCTACACCTTC. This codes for CASTAQGYGDGYTF.

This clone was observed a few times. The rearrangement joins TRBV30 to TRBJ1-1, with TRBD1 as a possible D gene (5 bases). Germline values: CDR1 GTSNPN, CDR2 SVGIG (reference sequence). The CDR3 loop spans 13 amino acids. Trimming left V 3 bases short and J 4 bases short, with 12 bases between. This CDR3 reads CAWSPGSATEAFF. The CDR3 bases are TGTGCCTGGAGCCCAGGGAGTGCCACTGAAGCTTTCTTT. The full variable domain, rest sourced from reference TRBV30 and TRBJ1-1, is SQTIHQWPATLVQPVGSPLSLECTVEGTSNPNLYWYRQAAGRGLQLLFYSVGIGQISSEVPQNLSASRPQDRQFILSSKKLLLSDSGFYLCAWSPGSATEAFFGQGTRLTVV.

In DNA, the CDR3 is TGCGCCAGCAGCTTGGCCTTGGGAGGGACAGATACGCAGTATTTT. It specifies CASSLALGGTDTQYF. The chain has TRBV5-1 and TRBJ2-3, with 7 bases fitting TRBD2. CDR3 size: 15 residues. Per the germline V gene, CDR1 is SGHRS and CDR2 is YFSETQ. The V and J ends lost 0 bases and 3 bases, in that order; junction bases with no gene match: 4.

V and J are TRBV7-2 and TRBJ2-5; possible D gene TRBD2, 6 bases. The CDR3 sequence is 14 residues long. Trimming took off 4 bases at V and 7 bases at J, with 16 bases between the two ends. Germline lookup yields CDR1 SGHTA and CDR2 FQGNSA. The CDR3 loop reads CASSSPRDSWTQYF. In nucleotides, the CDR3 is TGTGCCAGCAGCTCTCCCCGGGACTCTTGGACCCAGTACTTC. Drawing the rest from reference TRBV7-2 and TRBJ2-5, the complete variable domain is GAGVSQSPSNKVTEKGKDVELRCDPISGHTALYWYRQSLGQGLEFLIYFQGNSAPDKSGLPSDRFSAERTGGSVSTLTIQRTQQEDSAVYLCASSSPRDSWTQYFGPGTRLLVL.

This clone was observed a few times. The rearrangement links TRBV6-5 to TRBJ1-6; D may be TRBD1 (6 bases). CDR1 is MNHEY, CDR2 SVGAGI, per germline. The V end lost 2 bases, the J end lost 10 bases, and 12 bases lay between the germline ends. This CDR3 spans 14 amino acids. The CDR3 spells CASSYEGQGSPLHF. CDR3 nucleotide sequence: TGTGCCAGCAGTTACGAGGGACAAGGATCACCCCTCCACTTT.

In DNA, the CDR3 is TGTGCCAGCAGCCCCGGAGGCTCTGGGGCCAACGTCCTGACTTTC. It translates to CASSPGGSGANVLTF. This sequence joins TRBV6-5 and TRBJ2-6; maybe TRBD2 (5 bases). CDR3 length equals 15 residues. The germline V gene has CDR1 MNHEY and CDR2 SVGAGI. The V end was cut by 6 bases, the J end by 0 bases, with 9 bases between.

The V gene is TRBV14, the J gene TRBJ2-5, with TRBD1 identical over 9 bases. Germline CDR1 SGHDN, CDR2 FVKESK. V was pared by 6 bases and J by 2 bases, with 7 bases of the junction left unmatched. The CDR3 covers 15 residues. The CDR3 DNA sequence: TGTGCCAGCAGTCGCACCGGGACAGGGCAAGAGACCCAGTACTTC. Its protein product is CASSRTGTGQETQYF.

CDR3 coding DNA: TGTGCCAGCTCACCACGTAGGACAGAGCAGTACTTC. It is translated as CASSPRRTEQYF. The chain has TRBV18 and TRBJ2-7; D possibly corresponds to TRBD1 (5 bases). Germline CDR1 and CDR2: KGHSH and LQKENI. Trimming cost V 1 base and J 7 bases, with 8 bases left between them. The CDR3 is 12 amino acids.

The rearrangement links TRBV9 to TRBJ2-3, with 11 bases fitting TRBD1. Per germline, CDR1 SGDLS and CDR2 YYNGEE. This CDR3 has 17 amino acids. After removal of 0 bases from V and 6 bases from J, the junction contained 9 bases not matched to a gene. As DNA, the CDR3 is TGTGCCAGCAGCGTAGCTCACGGACAGGGGGCGCCGGATACGCAGTATTTT. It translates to CASSVAHGQGAPDTQYF. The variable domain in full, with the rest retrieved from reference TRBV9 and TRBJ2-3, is DSGVTQTPKHLITATGQRVTLRCSPRSGDLSVYWYQQSLDQGLQFLIQYYNGEERAKGNILERFSAQQFPDLHSELNLSSLELGDSALYFCASSVAHGQGAPDTQYFGPGTRLTVL.

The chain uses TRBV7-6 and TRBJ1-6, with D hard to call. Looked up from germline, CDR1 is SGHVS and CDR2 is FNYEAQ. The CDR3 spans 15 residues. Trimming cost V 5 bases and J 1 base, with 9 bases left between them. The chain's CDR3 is CASSVEGSYNSPLHF. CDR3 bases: TGTGCCAGCAGCGTAGAGGGTTCCTATAATTCACCCCTCCACTTT. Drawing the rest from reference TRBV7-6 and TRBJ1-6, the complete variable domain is GAGVSQSPRYKVTKRGQDVALRCDPISGHVSLYWYRQALGQGPEFLTYFNYEAQQDKSGLPNDRFSAERPEGSISTLTIQRTEQRDSAMYRCASSVEGSYNSPLHFGNGTRLTVT.

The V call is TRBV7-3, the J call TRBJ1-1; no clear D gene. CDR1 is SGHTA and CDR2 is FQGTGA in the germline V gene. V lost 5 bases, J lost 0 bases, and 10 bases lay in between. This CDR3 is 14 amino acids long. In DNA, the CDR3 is TGTGCCAGCAGCGCGGACGGAATGAACACTGAAGCTTTCTTT. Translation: CASSADGMNTEAFF.

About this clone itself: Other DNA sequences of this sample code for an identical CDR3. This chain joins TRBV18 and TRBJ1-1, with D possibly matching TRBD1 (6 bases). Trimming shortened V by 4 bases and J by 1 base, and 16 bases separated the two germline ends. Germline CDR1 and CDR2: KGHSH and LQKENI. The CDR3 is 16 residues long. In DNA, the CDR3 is TGTGCCAGCTCACGTTCGGGGGGCGAGGGGAACACTGAAGCTTTCTTT. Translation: CASSRSGGEGNTEAFF.

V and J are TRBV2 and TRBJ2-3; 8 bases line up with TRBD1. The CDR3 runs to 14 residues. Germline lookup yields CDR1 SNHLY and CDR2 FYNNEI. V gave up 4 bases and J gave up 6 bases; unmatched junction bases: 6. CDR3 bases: TGTGCCAGCAGTGTTCGACAGGGGATCGATACGCAGTATTTT. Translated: CASSVRQGIDTQYF.

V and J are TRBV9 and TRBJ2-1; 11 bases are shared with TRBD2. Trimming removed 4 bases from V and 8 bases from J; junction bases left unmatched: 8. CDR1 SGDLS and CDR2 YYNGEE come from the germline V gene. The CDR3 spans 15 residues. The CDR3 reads CASSPFSGGAHEQFF. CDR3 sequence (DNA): TGTGCCAGCAGCCCCTTTAGCGGGGGGGCCCATGAGCAGTTCTTC.

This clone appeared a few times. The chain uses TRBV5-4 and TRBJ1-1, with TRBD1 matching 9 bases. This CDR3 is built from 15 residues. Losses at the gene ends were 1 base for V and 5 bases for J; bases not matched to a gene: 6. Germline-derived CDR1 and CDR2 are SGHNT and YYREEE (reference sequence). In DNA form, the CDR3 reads TGTGCCAGCAGCTTGAGGGGACAGGGTGGGACTGAAGCTTTCTTT. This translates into CASSLRGQGGTEAFF.

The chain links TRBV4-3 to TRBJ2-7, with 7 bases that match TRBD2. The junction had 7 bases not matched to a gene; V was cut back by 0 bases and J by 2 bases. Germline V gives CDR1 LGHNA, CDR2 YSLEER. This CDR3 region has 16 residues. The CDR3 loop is CASSQEGGETPYEQYF. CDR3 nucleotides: TGCGCCAGCAGCCAAGAGGGAGGGGAGACCCCCTACGAGCAGTACTTC.

The CDR3 nucleotides read TGTGCCATCAGTGAGGGCTCTCCCTCTGGAAACACCATATATTTT. Translation: CAISEGSPSGNTIYF. The chain uses TRBV10-3 and TRBJ1-3; D is undetermined. The CDR3 length is 15 residues. The germline V gene has CDR1 ENHRY and CDR2 SYGVKD. The V and J ends lost 2 bases and 0 bases respectively, with 8 bases between them.

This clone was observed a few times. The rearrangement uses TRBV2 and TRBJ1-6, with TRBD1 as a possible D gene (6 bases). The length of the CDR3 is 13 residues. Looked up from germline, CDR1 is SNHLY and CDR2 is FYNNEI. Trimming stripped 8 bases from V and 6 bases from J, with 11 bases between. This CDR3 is CASELRGNSPLHF. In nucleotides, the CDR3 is TGTGCCAGCGAACTCAGGGGTAATTCACCCCTCCACTTT.

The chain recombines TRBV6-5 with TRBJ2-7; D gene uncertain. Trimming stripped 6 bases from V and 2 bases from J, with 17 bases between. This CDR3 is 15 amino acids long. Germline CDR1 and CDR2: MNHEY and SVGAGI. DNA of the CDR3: TGTGCCAGCAGCCTACAGTCACGCCCCACCTACGAGCAGTACTTC. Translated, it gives CASSLQSRPTYEQYF.